One sample yielded the 14 T cell receptor beta chains listed below, sequenced in a study of blood T cell repertoires in COVID-19. Assay used: immunoSEQ multiplex PCR; TCRdb lists only in-frame clones, some missing. The data hold around 400,000 clones, with roughly nine tenths observed a single time. The sample was PBMCs or T cells enriched from blood (not recorded which). The source of these receptors is a woman aged 40 to 50 who had been exposed to COVID-19.

This sequence joins TRBV7-6 and TRBJ2-3, with 10 bases aligning to TRBD2. Trimming removed 3 bases from V and 3 bases from J; junction bases left unmatched: 3. The CDR3 is 15 amino acids. Germline CDR1 reads SGHVS; CDR2 reads FNYEAQ. CDR3 nucleotide sequence: TGTGCCAGCAGCTTGTTAGCGGGGGGAACAGATACGCAGTATTTT. Translation: CASSLLAGGTDTQYF.

This sequence joins TRBV6-1 and TRBJ1-6; D unresolved. CDR3 length equals 17 residues. Germline CDR1 reads MNHNS; CDR2 reads SASEGT. V dropped 4 bases and J dropped 4 bases, with 17 bases sitting between them. Written as DNA, the CDR3 is TGTGCCAGCAGTGCCCGCGGGCAGAAGGGTTATAATTCACCCCTCCACTTT. Amino acid sequence: CASSARGQKGYNSPLHF.

The V call is TRBV5-4, the J call TRBJ1-1, with 10 bases aligning to TRBD1. Germline-derived CDR1 and CDR2 are SGHNT and YYREEE (reference sequence). The trim removed 4 bases at V and 5 bases at J, leaving 8 bases unmatched. The length of the CDR3 is 15 residues. The CDR3 reads CASSPRQGARTEAFF. CDR3 DNA: TGTGCCAGCAGCCCTCGACAGGGGGCGAGGACTGAAGCTTTCTTT.

The CDR3 reads CATVPRTSSYNEQFF. CDR3 in DNA: TGTGCCACCGTTCCGAGAACTAGCTCCTACAATGAGCAGTTCTTC. The chain links TRBV2 to TRBJ2-1; possible D gene TRBD2, 5 bases. The CDR3 has 15 amino acids. The ends were cut back, 10 bases at V and 0 bases at J, with 16 bases in the middle. In germline, CDR1 is SNHLY, CDR2 FYNNEI.

The rearrangement uses TRBV6-2 or TRBV6-3 and TRBJ2-1; 12 bases agree with TRBD2. In germline, CDR1 is MNHEY, CDR2 SVGEGT. V shed 5 bases and J 8 bases; nucleotides not matched to a gene: 13. This CDR3 contains 17 residues. The CDR3 sequence is CASSHASTSGGRHEQFF. The CDR3 region has the DNA TGTGCCAGCAGTCACGCAAGTACTAGCGGGGGGCGGCATGAGCAGTTCTTC.

The chain is built from TRBV9 and TRBJ1-1; TRBD1 is a possible D gene (5 bases). The V gene lost 4 bases and the J gene lost 2 bases, with 12 bases spanning the gap. Germline-derived CDR1 and CDR2 are SGDLS and YYNGEE. CDR3 length: 14 amino acids. The CDR3 sequence: CASSPRQQNTEAFF. CDR3 sequence (DNA): TGTGCCAGCAGCCCGAGACAGCAAAACACTGAAGCTTTCTTT. The entire variable domain, with the rest obtained from reference TRBV9 and TRBJ1-1, is as follows: DSGVTQTPKHLITATGQRVTLRCSPRSGDLSVYWYQQSLDQGLQFLIQYYNGEERAKGNILERFSAQQFPDLHSELNLSSLELGDSALYFCASSPRQQNTEAFFGQGTRLTVV.

The genes are TRBV4-3 and TRBJ1-1; 7 bases match TRBD1. Germline lookup yields CDR1 LGHNA and CDR2 YSLEER. This CDR3 contains 15 residues. V dropped 2 bases and J dropped 2; count of bases not matched to a gene: 5. CDR3 in DNA: TGCGCCAGCAGCCAAAGAACAGGGGACAACACTGAAGCTTTCTTT. Translating gives CASSQRTGDNTEAFF.

The chain joins TRBV27 to TRBJ2-3; 9 positions match TRBD2. The ends lost 4 bases at V and 1 base at J; junction bases unmatched: 6. Looked up from germline, CDR1 is MNHEY and CDR2 is SMNVEV (reference sequence). The CDR3 consists of 16 residues. CDR3 in DNA: TGTGCCAGCAGTTCCCCAGCGGGAGGCCGCACAGATACGCAGTATTTT. Translation gives CASSSPAGGRTDTQYF.

J is TRBJ1-2 and V is TRBV6-5; possibly TRBD1 for D (5 bases). Trimming took 8 bases from V and 0 from J, leaving 16 bases between them. The germline gives CDR1 MNHEY, CDR2 SVGAGI. This CDR3 region has 15 residues. The CDR3 DNA is TGTGCCAGCCGACCCCTCCGGGGGACTAACTATGGCTACACCTTC. It encodes CASRPLRGTNYGYTF.

This chain uses TRBV24-1 with TRBJ2-2; possibly TRBD2 for D (5 bases). The CDR3 runs to 14 residues. Trimming removed 12 bases at V and 0 bases at J, with 13 bases between. Germline loops: CDR1 KGHDR, CDR2 SFDVKD. DNA for the CDR3: TGTGCCTCCTCCGGGGATTCGAACACCGGGGAGCTGTTTTTT. It is translated as CASSGDSNTGELFF.

This sequence joins TRBV29-1 and TRBJ2-7; TRBD1 matches at 7 bases. V lost 7 bases and J lost 3; bases outside the gene matches: 9. Germline lookup yields CDR1 SQVTM and CDR2 ANQGSEA. The CDR3 is 13 amino acids. In nucleotides, the CDR3 is TGCAGCGCCCTGACAGGGTTCAACTACGAGCAGTACTTC. It specifies CSALTGFNYEQYF.

This clone has only one observation. A junction boundary mismatches the germline segment, possibly from a read error. This sequence joins TRBV30 and TRBJ2-3, with TRBD2 matching over 8 bases. The V gene's germline CDR1 is GTSNPN and CDR2 SVGIG (reference sequence). This CDR3 region has 13 residues. This CDR3 reads CASASGSIDTQYF. The CDR3 DNA sequence: TGTGCCTCCGCCAGCGGGAGCATAGATACGCAGTATTTT.

This chain connects TRBV19 to TRBJ2-4; TRBD2 aligns across 8 bases. The germline V gene has CDR1 LNHDA and CDR2 SQIVND (reference sequence). V dropped 7 bases and J dropped 0; count of bases not matched to a gene: 14. This CDR3 has 18 residues. The CDR3 loop is CASNTRGRGGLAKNIQYF. The CDR3 DNA reads as TGTGCCAGTAATACCAGGGGCCGCGGGGGGTTAGCCAAAAACATTCAGTACTTC.

The V gene is TRBV15, the J gene TRBJ1-1; D might be TRBD1 (5 bases). The V end lost 0 bases, the J end lost 8 bases, and 13 bases lay between the germline ends. Germline V CDR1 and CDR2: LNHNV, YYDKDF (reference sequence). CDR3 length: 14 amino acids. CDR3 in amino acids: CATSRDVQGGEAFF. The DNA for the CDR3 is TGTGCCACCAGCAGAGATGTTCAGGGTGGCGAAGCTTTCTTT.